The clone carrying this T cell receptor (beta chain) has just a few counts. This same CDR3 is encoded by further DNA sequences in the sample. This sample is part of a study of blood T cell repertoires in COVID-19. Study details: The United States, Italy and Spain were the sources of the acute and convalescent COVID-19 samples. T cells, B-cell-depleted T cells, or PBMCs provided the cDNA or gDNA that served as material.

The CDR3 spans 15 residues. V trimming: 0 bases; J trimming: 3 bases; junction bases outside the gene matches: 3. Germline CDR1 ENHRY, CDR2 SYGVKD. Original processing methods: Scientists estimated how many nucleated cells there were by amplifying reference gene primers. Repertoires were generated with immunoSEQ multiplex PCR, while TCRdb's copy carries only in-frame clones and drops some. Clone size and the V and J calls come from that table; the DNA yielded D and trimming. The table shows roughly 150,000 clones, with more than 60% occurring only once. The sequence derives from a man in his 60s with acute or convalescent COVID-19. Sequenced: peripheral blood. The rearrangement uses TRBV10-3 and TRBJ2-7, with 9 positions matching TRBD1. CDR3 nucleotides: TGTGCCATCAGTGAGTCGGGGACAGGGTACTACGAGCAGTACTTC. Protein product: CAISESGTGYYEQYF.